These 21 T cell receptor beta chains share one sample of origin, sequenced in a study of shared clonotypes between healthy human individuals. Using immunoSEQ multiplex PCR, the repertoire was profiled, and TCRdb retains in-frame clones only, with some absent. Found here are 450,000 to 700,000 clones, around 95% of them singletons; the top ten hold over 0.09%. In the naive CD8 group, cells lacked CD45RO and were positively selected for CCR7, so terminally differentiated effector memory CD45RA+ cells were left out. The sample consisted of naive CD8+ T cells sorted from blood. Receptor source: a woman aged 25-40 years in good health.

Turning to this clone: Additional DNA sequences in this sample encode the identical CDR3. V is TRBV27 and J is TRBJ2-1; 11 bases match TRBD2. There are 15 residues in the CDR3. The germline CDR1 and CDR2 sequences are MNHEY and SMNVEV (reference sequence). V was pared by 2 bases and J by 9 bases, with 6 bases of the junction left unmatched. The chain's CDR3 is CASSLLAGGSGEQFF. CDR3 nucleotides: TGTGCCAGCAGTTTACTAGCGGGAGGTTCCGGTGAGCAGTTCTTC.

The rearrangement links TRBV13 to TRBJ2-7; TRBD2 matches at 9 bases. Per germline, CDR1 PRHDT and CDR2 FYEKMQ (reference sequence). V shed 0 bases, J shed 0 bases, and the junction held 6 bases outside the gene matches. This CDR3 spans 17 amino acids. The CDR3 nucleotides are TGTGCCAGCAGCTTAGGTGGAGCGGGAGGATTCTCCTACGAGCAGTACTTC. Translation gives CASSLGGAGGFSYEQYF.

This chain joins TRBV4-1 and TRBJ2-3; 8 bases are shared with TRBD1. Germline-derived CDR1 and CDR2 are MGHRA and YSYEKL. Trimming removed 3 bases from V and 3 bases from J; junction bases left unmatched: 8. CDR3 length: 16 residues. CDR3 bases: TGCGCCAGCAGCCACTTGACAGGGGAGGCGACAGATACGCAGTATTTT. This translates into CASSHLTGEATDTQYF.

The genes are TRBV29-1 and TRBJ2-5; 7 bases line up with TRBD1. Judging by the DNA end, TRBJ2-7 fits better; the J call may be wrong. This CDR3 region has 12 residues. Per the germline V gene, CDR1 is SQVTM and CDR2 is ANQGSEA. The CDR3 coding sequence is TGCAGCGTGGATACAGGGGTCCACGAGCAGTACTTC. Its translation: CSVDTGVHEQYF.

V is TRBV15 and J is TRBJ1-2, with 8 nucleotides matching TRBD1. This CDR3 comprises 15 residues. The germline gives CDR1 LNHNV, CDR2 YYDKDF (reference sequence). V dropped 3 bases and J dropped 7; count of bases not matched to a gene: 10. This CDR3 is CATSSSGQVTVGYTF. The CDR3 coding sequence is TGTGCCACCAGCAGTTCGGGACAGGTAACGGTTGGCTACACCTTC.

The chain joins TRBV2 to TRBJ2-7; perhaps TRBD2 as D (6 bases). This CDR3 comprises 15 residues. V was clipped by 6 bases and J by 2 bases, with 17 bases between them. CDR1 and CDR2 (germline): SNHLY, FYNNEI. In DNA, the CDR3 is TGTGCCAGCAGGAGGGATTGGACTACCGCCTACGAGCAGTACTTC. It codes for CASRRDWTTAYEQYF.

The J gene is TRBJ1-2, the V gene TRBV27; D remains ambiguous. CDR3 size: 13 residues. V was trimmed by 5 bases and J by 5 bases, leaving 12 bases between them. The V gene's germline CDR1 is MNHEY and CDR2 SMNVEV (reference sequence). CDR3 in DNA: TGTGCCAGCAGTCCCCAGCTGGGGTATGGCTACACCTTC. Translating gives CASSPQLGYGYTF.

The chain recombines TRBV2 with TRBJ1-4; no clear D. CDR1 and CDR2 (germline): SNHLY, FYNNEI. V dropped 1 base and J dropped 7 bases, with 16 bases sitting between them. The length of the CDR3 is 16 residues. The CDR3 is CASSEGLWTSPEKLFF. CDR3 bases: TGTGCCAGCAGTGAAGGGCTATGGACCTCCCCTGAAAAACTGTTTTTT.

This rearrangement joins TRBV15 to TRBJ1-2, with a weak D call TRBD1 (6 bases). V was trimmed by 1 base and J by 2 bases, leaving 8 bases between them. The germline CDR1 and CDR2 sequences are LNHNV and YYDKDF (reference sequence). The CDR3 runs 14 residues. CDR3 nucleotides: TGTGCCACCAGCAGAGGGGACACCAACTATGGCTACACCTTC. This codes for CATSRGDTNYGYTF.

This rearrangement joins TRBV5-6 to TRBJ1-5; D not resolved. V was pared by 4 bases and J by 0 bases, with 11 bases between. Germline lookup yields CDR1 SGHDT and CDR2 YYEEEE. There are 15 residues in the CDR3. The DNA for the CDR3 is TGTGCCAGCAGCCGCTGGAGGAATAGCAATCAGCCCCAGCATTTT. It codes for CASSRWRNSNQPQHF. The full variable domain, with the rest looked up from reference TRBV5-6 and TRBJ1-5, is DAGVTQSPTHLIKTRGQQVTLRCSPKSGHDTVSWYQQALGQGPQFIFQYYEEEERQRGNFPDRFSGHQFPNYSSELNVNALLLGDSALYLCASSRWRNSNQPQHFGDGTRLSIL.

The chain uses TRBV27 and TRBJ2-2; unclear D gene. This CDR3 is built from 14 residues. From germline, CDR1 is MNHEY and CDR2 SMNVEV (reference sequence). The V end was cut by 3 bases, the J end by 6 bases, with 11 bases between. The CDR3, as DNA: TGTGCCAGCAGTTTGTGGGAAGGCGCCGGGGAGCTGTTTTTT. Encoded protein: CASSLWEGAGELFF.

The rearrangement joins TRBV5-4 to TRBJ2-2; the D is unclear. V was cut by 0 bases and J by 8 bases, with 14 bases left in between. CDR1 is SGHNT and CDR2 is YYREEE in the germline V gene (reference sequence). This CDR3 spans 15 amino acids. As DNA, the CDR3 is TGTGCCAGCAGCTTGGGGTCCCCAATCGGTGGGGAGCTGTTTTTT. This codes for CASSLGSPIGGELFF.

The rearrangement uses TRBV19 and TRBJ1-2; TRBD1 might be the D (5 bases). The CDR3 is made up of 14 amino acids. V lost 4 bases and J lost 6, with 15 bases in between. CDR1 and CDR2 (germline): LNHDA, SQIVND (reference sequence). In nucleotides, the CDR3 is TGTGCCAGTAGTACCCGACAGTACCCGGATGGCTACACCTTC. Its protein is CASSTRQYPDGYTF.

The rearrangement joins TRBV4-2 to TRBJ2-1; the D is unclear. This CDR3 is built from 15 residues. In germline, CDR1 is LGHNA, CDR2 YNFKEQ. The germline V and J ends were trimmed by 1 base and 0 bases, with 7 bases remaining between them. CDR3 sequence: CASSQAQSSYNEQFF. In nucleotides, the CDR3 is TGTGCCAGCAGCCAAGCTCAGAGCTCCTACAATGAGCAGTTCTTC.

This CDR3 is CASSLAGIYEQYF. In DNA form, the CDR3 reads TGTGCCAGCAGTCTTGCGGGAATCTACGAGCAGTACTTC. The chain links TRBV28 to TRBJ2-7; possible D gene TRBD2, 6 bases. The length of the CDR3 is 13 residues. Between the trimmed V and J ends, which lost 5 bases and 3 bases, there was a span of 11 bases. Germline CDR1 and CDR2: MDHEN and SYDVKM.

DNA of the CDR3: TGTGCCAGCAGCCCTAGCGACGCCTACGAGCAGTACTTC. Amino acids: CASSPSDAYEQYF. This chain links TRBV6-1 with TRBJ2-7; perhaps TRBD2 as D (6 bases). Germline CDR1 is MNHNS and CDR2 is SASEGT. The CDR3 has 13 amino acids. Trimming took off 6 bases at V and 2 bases at J, with 11 bases between the two ends.

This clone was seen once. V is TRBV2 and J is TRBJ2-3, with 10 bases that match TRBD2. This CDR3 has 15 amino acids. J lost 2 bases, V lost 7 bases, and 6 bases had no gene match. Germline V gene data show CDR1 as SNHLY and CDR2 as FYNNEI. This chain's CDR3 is CASTTSGTLTDTQYF. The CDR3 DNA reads TGTGCCAGCACCACTAGCGGGACCCTCACAGATACGCAGTATTTT.

The CDR3 loop is CASSFIVSNQPQHF. The CDR3 DNA is TGTGCCAGCAGCTTTATAGTTAGCAATCAGCCCCAGCATTTT. V and J are TRBV5-8 and TRBJ1-5, with D hard to call. Germline V gene lookup returns CDR1 SGHTS and CDR2 YDEGEE. V gave up 2 bases and J gave up 0 bases, with 6 bases separating them. The CDR3 is 14 amino acids. The full variable domain, completed using reference TRBV5-8 and TRBJ1-5, is EAGVTQSPTHLIKTRGQQATLRCSPISGHTSVYWYQQALGLGLQFLLWYDEGEERNRGNFPPRFSGRQFPNYSSELNVNALELEDSALYLCASSFIVSNQPQHFGDGTRLSIL.

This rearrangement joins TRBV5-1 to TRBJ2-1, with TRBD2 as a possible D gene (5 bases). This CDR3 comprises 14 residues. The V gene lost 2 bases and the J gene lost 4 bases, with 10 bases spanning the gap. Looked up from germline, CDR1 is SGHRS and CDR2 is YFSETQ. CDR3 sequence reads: CASSFKSGYNEQFF. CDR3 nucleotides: TGCGCCAGCAGCTTTAAAAGCGGTTACAATGAGCAGTTCTTC.

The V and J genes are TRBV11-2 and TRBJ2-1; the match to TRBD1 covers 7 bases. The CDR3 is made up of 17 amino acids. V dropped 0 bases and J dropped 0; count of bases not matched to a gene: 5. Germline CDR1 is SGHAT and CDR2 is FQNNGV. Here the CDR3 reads CASSLEPTGSSYNEQFF. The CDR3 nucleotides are TGTGCCAGCAGCTTAGAACCGACAGGGAGCTCCTACAATGAGCAGTTCTTC.

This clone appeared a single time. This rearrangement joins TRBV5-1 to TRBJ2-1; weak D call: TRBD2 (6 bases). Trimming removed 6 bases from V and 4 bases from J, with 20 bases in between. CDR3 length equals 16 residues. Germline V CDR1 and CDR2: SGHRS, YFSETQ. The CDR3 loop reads CASTPGRRRVYNEQFF. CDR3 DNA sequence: TGCGCCAGCACTCCCGGGCGGCGGAGGGTATACAATGAGCAGTTCTTC.